This T cell receptor (beta chain) was sequenced for a study of shared clonotypes between healthy human individuals (TCRdb year 2020). Turning to the overall study: The cohort included three men and a couple of women between 18 and 49 years of age. The study deeply sequenced blood TCR repertoires of five healthy adults to estimate repertoire size and the extent of clonotype sharing between individuals. Each donor's leukapheresis produced roughly between about 0.85 and 10 billion PBMCs. For each donor, three plates each were used for CD4 naive and CD4 memory, two plates were used for CD8 naive, and one plate was used for CD8 memory. Libraries were prepared and TCR repertoires were sequenced by different laboratories using diverse techniques, in order to increase sequencing depth and limit assay-specific biases. Overall study outcomes, separate from this receptor: Sampling was restricted to blood, and TCR repertoires in tissues likely differ from the TCR repertoires found in blood. Sharing across a few donors was observed for 5% to 6.5% of naive CD4, about 3.2% of naive CD8, 2% to 2.5% of memory CD4, and over 0.3% of memory CD8 clonotypes. Estimated clonotype richness was generally larger for naive than for memory subsets. Incomplete sequencing was indicated by rarefaction of sorted-subset datasets, despite the large sequencing depth. Pairwise subsampling indicated that sequencing depth was expected to affect the degree of clonotype sharing among donors. Because the study included a small number of donors, the genetic and exposure-history diversity represented was limited. Higher generation probabilities were observed for clonotypes shared by all four sorted-subset donors than for non-shared clonotypes.

Trimming takes 2 bases from V and 6 bases from J, and the germline ends sit 14 bases apart. Sequences SGDLS (CDR1) and YYNGEE (CDR2) are obtained from the germline V gene. The CDR3 numbers 14 residues from cysteine through phenylalanine. Only the CDR3 DNA stays, 42 bases, in frame from base 1. TCR CDR3 regions were amplified from genomic DNA by multiplex PCR using the deep immunoSEQ assay. Extracted genomic DNA from each cell subset was distributed evenly across all wells of several immunoSEQ 96-well plates, and each plate was treated as a replicate. For sorted subsets, each replicate PCR was loaded with about 0.2 ug genomic DNA, equivalent to 30,000 or so T cell genomes. Purified libraries were measured with a Qubit 3.0 fluorometer, size-checked on a Bioanalyzer 2100, and measured again with the KAPA Library Quantification kit. A separate single-read 150-cycle Illumina NextSeq 550 flow cell was used to sequence each immunoSEQ 96-well plate. As for the authors' bioinformatics: Because the immunoSEQ output held only junctional sequences and lacked quality scores, the filtering could not match the filtering applied to full-length reads. Sequences were annotated with PyIR, a Python wrapper for IgBLAST v1.9, using IMGT germline references to assign V/J genes and CDR3. Reads with weak V/J assignments (E-value above 1e-6), missing CDR3, stop codons, out-of-frame junctions, or ambiguous translated residues were removed. A V3J clonotype was defined by an identical inferred V gene, J gene, and CDR3 amino acid sequence. Percentage overlap between repertoires was calculated by dividing the number of shared unique clonotypes by the size of the smaller repertoire. Three approaches were used to assess repertoire richness: RTK rarefaction, the Chao1 estimator, and Recon v2.1 estimates of unobserved clonotypes. Generation probabilities were computed with OLGA for all TCRbeta clonotypes obtained by the gDNA method from several donors. TCRdb took over this immuneACCESS table, retaining in-frame rearrangements with V and J assigned. Such tables are incomplete; in checked studies, under half of the missing clones stem from an unresolved V gene, and the remainder is unexplained. V, J and clone size derive from that table, while D and trimming were established from the DNA sequence. Present in this sample are about 1 million clones, around 74% of which were seen just once. 1.2% to 1.5% of the sample is in the top ten clones.

To note about this clone: The antigen this receptor binds is unknown. No per-base quality is available; no much larger clone lies one base away.

The donors were healthy, HIV-negative adults with no recently reported acute infections or vaccinations. Every donor was a Caucasian adult residing in Nashville, Tennessee, USA. Magnetic negative selection was used to enrich CD4+ T cells, after which naive cells were positively selected on CD45RA and the negative fraction became the memory subset. Blood was collected by leukapheresis, and PBMCs were isolated by Ficoll-Histopaque density gradient centrifugation and then cryopreserved in liquid nitrogen vapor phase. Analytical flow cytometry was used to check the purity and quantity of each magnetically sorted T cell population. From each sorted fraction, genomic DNA was isolated and quantified by UV absorbance on a Nanodrop 2000c.

The specimen was memory CD4+ T cells sorted from blood. This specimen's cell subset or site label, interpreted: CD45RA-negative fraction. The sequence joins TRBV9 to TRBJ1-1; TRBD1 could be the D gene, as 5 bases match. This sequence was found in a man between 18 and 35 years old in good health. The nucleotide sequence reads TGTGCCAGCAGCGTCGAGGGGCAAGGGTCTGAAGCTTTCTTT. Protein translation: CASSVEGQGSEAFF.